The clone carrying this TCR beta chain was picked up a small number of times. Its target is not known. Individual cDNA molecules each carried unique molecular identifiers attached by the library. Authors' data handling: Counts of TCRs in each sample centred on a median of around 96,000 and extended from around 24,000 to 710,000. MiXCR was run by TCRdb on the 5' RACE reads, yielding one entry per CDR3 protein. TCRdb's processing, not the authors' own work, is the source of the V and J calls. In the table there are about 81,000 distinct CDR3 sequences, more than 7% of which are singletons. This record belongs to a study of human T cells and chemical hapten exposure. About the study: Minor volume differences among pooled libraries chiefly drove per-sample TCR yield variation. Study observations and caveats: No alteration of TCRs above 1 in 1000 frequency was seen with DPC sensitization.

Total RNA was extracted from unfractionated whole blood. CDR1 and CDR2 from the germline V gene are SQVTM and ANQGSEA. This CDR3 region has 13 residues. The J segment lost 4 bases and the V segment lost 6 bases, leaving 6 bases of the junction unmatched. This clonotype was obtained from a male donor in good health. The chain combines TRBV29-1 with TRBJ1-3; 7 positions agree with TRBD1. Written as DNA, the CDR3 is TGCAGCGTCAGGGGGGGTTCCGGAAACACCATATATTTT. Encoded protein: CSVRGGSGNTIYF.